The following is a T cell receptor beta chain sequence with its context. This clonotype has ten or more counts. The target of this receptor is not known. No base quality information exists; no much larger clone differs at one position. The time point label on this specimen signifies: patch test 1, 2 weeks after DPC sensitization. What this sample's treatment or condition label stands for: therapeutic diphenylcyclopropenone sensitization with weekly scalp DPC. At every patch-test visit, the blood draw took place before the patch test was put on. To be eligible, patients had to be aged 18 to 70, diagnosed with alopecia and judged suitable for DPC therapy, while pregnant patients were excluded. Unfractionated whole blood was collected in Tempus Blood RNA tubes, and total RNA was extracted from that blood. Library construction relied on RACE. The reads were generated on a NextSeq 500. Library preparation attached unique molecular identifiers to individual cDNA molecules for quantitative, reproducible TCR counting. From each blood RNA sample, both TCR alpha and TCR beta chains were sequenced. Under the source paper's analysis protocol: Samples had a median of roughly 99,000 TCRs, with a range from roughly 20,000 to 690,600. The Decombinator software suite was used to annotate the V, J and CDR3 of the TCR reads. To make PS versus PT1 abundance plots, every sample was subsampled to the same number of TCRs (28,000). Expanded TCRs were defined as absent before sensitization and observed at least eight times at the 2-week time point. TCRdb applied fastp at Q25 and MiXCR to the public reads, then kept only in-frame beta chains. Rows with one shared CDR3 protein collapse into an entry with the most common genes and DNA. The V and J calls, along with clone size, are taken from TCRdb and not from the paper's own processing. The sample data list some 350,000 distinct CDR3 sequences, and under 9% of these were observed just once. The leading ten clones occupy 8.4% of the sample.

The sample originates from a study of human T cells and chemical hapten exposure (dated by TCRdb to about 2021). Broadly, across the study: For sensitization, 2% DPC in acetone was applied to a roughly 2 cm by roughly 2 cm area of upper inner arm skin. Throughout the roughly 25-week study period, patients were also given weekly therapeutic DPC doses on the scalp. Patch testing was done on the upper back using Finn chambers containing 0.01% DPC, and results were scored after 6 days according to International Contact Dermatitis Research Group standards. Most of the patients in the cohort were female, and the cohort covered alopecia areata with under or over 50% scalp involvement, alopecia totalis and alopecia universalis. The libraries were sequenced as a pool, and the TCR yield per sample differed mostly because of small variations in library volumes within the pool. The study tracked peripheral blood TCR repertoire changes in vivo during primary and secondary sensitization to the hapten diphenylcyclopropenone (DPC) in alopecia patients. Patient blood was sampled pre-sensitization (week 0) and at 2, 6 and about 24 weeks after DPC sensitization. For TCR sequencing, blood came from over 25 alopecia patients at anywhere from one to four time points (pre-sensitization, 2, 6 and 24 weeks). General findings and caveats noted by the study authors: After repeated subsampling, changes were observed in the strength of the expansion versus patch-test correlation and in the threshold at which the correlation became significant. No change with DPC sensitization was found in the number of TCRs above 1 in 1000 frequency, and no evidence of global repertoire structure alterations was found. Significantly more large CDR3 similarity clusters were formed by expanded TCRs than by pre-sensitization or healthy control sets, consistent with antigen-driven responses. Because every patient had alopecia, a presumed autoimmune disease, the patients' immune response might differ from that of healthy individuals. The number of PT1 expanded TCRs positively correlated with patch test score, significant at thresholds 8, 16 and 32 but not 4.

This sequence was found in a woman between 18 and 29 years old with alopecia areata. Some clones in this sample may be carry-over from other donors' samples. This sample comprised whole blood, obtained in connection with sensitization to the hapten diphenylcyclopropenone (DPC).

The CDR3 sequence is CASSYRGQGTYGYTF. In nucleotides, the sequence is TGTGCCAGCAGTTACCGCGGACAGGGGACCTATGGCTACACCTTC. The chain couples TRBV6-5 to TRBJ1-2, with 9 middle bases fitting TRBD1. Spanning cysteine to phenylalanine, the CDR3 consists of 15 amino acids. Kept here is only the CDR3 DNA, which spans 45 bases and is read in frame from base 1. The germline V end is reduced by 2 bases and the J end by 4 bases; junction bases left unmatched: 5. CDR1 is given as MNHEY and CDR2 as SVGAGI, both from the germline V gene.